This TCR beta chain was sequenced for a study of somatic mutations in cytotoxic T cells in rheumatoid arthritis (dated by TCRdb to about 2017). Concerning the study at large: Right after diagnosis and prior to the start of any treatment, 25 to 30 ml EDTA of peripheral blood was drawn from patients. Some V beta antibody-stained T-cell populations were flow-sorted on a FACSAria II or Sony SH800 at nearly 100% purity, and sorted V beta1+ cells also underwent TCRB sequencing. Whether expanded CD8+ T-cell clones in untreated, newly diagnosed rheumatoid arthritis carry somatic mutations was the study question, and clonality was characterized with TCRB deep sequencing. For about 60 rheumatoid arthritis patients and 20 healthy controls, TCRB deep sequencing was carried out. Patient and control groups had essentially identical median ages.

Concerning this clone: What this receptor recognizes is not known. No base quality information exists; no much larger clone differs at one position.

Genomic DNA underwent TCRB CDR3 sequencing using the immunoSEQ assay. On the study's bioinformatics: When patient CD8+ clones exceeding 1% were checked against published virus-specific TCRB sequences, only a few matched. Nothing other than productive TCRB rearrangements was included in the analyses. Defining a clone by its unique TCRB CDR3 sequence, the study calculated clonality as a productive clonality index derived from Shannon entropy. Repertoire overlap between two samples was calculated from the template counts of each clone relative to total templates per sample. Flow cytometry-measured V-gene usage correlated with V-gene usage from TCRB sequencing, with a Spearman r of 0.61. TCRdb stores this immuneACCESS table with in-frame sequences only. Part of the clones is absent; in the studies checked, under half of the shortfall reflects unresolved V genes, and no reason is known for the rest. The V and J calls and clone size come from that table; D and trimming were worked out from the DNA. The sample profile shows 13,000 to 15,000 clones; around nine tenths of them were found once. The ten largest clones take up 18% of the sample.

What the authors observed across the whole study: No adjustment for multiple comparisons was made for the slight TRBV07 underrepresentation in patients. In patients, CD8+ clonality rose with age (Spearman r of about 0.53), which was not the case in healthy controls. CD8+ T-cell clonality did not differ significantly between rheumatoid arthritis patients and age-matched healthy controls. Several identical CD8+ TCRB sequences were found in both blood and synovial fluid, and in about an eighth of the 65 patients the largest CD8+ clone exceeded 20% of CD8+ cells. The expanded CD8+ clones had unknown antigen targets, and not appearing in virus-specific databases did not rule out that they were virus-specific.

Trimmed from V: 5 bases; trimmed from J: 1 base; junction bases lacking a gene match: 11. The CDR3 spans 18 residues, from the cysteine through the phenylalanine. CDR3 DNA is the only sequence kept; it has 54 bases, read in frame from the first base. The germline V gene gives CDR1 as SGHVS and CDR2 as FQNEAQ. Positive magnetic bead selection on an AutoMACS was used to isolate CD4+ and CD8+ cells, with flow cytometry used to check purity. Isolation of peripheral blood mononuclear cells was done through Ficoll-Paque PLUS density gradient separation. DNA from CD4-enriched, CD8-enriched or PBMC samples was extracted using Nucleospin Tissue or Tissue XS kits and then quantified on a Qubit 2.0 fluorometer.

Recombination linked TRBV7-8 to TRBJ1-4, with TRBD1 matching 9 junction bases. The TCR comes from a man aged 65 to 85 with rheumatoid arthritis. Sequenced: CD4+ T cells sorted from blood. The DNA sequence is as follows: TGTGCCAGCAGCCCTACCCGGGACAGGGCTCTAACTAATGAAAAACTGTTTTTT. The encoded protein is CASSPTRDRALTNEKLFF.